Listed below are T cell receptor beta chains from one sample, sequenced in a study of blood T cell repertoires in COVID-19. Data came from immunoSEQ multiplex PCR; TCRdb stores just in-frame clones and leaves some out. Among hundreds of thousands of clones listed, approximately 89% were seen once. Input material: PBMCs or T cells enriched from blood (not recorded which). The receptors derive from a woman aged 45-59 years who had been exposed to COVID-19. Each CDR3 is given without its conserved first and last residue. The D gene is left open where the match is weak.

d_call j_call v_call cdr3_aa
- TRBJ1-2 TRBV10-3 ATQGNYGYT
TRBD1 TRBJ2-5 TRBV7-2 ASSLWDSPQETQY
- TRBJ2-2 TRBV3-1/TRBV3-2 ASSQTTGSGELF
- TRBJ2-3 TRBV15 ATSREYLGVGDTQY
- TRBJ2-1 TRBV6-1 ASSEGPDYNEQF
TRBD2 TRBJ2-1 TRBV10-2 ASLRGLAGEQF
TRBD1 TRBJ1-2 TRBV5-5 ASSLTGTDYGYT
- TRBJ1-1 TRBV4-1 ASSQVSKSTEAF
TRBD1 TRBJ2-5 TRBV12-3/TRBV12-4 ASSTGARTQY
- TRBJ2-1 TRBV19 ASRRRGGEDNEQF
- TRBJ2-1 TRBV30 AWSVGPRYNEQF
- TRBJ2-7 TRBV12-2 ASRLCRVNEQY
- TRBJ1-1 TRBV19 ASSDTPGSAF
- TRBJ1-4 TRBV5-6 ASSRWGRSEGKLF
- TRBJ1-1 TRBV28 ASSFRDRMNTEAF
- TRBJ2-5 TRBV4-2 ASSQETAIRTQY
TRBD1 TRBJ1-5 TRBV7-2 ASSPGQNQPQH
- TRBJ1-2 TRBV2 ASSLSESYGYT
- TRBJ1-1 TRBV7-9 ASSLAGLGYTEAF
TRBD2 TRBJ2-1 TRBV2 ASSEAPSGGEHNEQF
- TRBJ1-1 TRBV9 ASSLEGGNTEAF
- TRBJ1-2 TRBV2 ASMQGHSYGYT
TRBD1 TRBJ1-2 TRBV5-6 ASSPEPGQGCSGYT
- TRBJ1-5 TRBV24-1 ATSPTAQGGGRQPQH
TRBD2 TRBJ2-1 TRBV4-1 ASSQVASGGVYNEQF
- TRBJ1-1 TRBV19 ASKDITAYGREAF
TRBD2 TRBJ2-2 TRBV6-4 ASRGTSRAGELF
- TRBJ1-6 TRBV6-5 ASSYSSSSGSPLH
- TRBJ1-2 TRBV13 ASSFGGNYGYT
- TRBJ1-2 TRBV12-3/TRBV12-4 ASTALRGTT
- TRBJ2-7 TRBV5-1 ASSLVGNRYEQY